This T cell receptor beta chain derives from a study of human T cells and chemical hapten exposure (dated by TCRdb to about 2021). Broadly, across the study: For sensitization, 2% DPC in acetone was applied to a roughly 2 cm by roughly 2 cm area of upper inner arm skin. Patients additionally received weekly therapeutic DPC doses to the scalp throughout the approximately 25-week study period. Patch tests used Finn chambers with 0.01% DPC on the upper back, scored after 6 days by International Contact Dermatitis Research Group standards. Alopecia areata with under or over 50% scalp involvement, alopecia totalis and alopecia universalis were represented in the patient cohort, which was mostly female. Libraries were combined into a pool for sequencing, and differences in TCR yield between samples came mainly from small differences in library volumes within the pool. In alopecia patients, the study followed how the peripheral blood TCR repertoire changed in vivo over primary and secondary sensitization to diphenylcyclopropenone (DPC), a hapten. Blood samples were taken from patients before sensitization (week 0) and then at 2, 6 and about 24 weeks after DPC sensitization. Roughly 30 alopecia patients provided blood for TCR sequencing at one to four time points (pre-sensitization, 2, 6 and 24 weeks). What the authors observed across the whole study: Compared with pre-sensitization or healthy control sets, expanded TCRs formed significantly more large CDR3 similarity clusters, which is consistent with antigen-driven responses. Patch test score was positively correlated with the number of PT1 expanded TCRs, with significance at thresholds 8, 16 and 32 but not at 4. Because every patient had alopecia, a presumed autoimmune disease, the patients' immune response might differ from that of healthy individuals. Repeated subsampling changed both the strength of the expansion versus patch-test correlation and the threshold at which the correlation became significant. DPC sensitization did not change how many TCRs were above 1 in 1000 frequency, and no evidence was found of alterations in global repertoire structure.

The library came from RACE. For sequencing, a NextSeq 500 was employed. Library preparation attached unique molecular identifiers to individual cDNA molecules for quantitative, reproducible TCR counting. For every blood RNA sample, sequencing covered both the TCR alpha and TCR beta chains. The study's processing was this. Samples had a median of roughly 100,000 TCRs, with a range from roughly 23,224 to 700,000. The Decombinator software suite was used to annotate V, J and CDR3 in the TCR reads. For the PS versus PT1 abundance plots, all samples were subsampled to the same number of TCRs (28,000). TCRs were defined as expanded if absent before sensitization and observed at least eight times at the 2-week time point. TCRdb's own reprocessing of the public reads used fastp at Q25 and MiXCR and kept productive beta chains. Entries that share a CDR3 protein sequence are merged under the most common genes and DNA. For this entry, the V and J calls and clone size follow TCRdb and not the study's own pipeline. This sample gives about 380,000 distinct CDR3 sequences in total; about 4.8% of them show up just once. The top ten clones comprise under 3% of the sample.

This clonotype was recorded many times. This clone's antigen is unknown. Base qualities are not recorded, but no much larger clone differs from it by a single base. Read against the paper, the sample's time point label means: patch test 1, 2 weeks after DPC sensitization. Explained via the paper, the treatment or condition label denotes: therapeutic diphenylcyclopropenone sensitization with weekly scalp DPC. At every patch-test visit, the blood draw took place before the patch test was put on. To be eligible, patients had to be aged 18 to 70, diagnosed with alopecia and judged suitable for DPC therapy, while pregnant patients were excluded. Unfractionated whole blood was collected in Tempus Blood RNA tubes, and total RNA was extracted from that blood. For CDR1 and CDR2, the germline V gene lists SGDLS and YYNGEE. The germline V and J ends show losses of 3 bases and 2 bases respectively, and no gene match explains 7 bases of the junction. Including the terminal cysteine and phenylalanine, the CDR3 comprises 15 residues. This entry keeps only the CDR3 DNA: 45 bases, framed from base 1.

The sequence joins TRBV9 to TRBJ2-7, with TRBD1 matching 8 junction bases. Sequencing used whole blood, obtained in connection with sensitization to the hapten diphenylcyclopropenone (DPC). The clonotype comes from a woman in her fifties or sixties with alopecia areata. Some clones in this sample may be carry-over from other donors' samples. The CDR3 corresponds to CASSGGTGTPYEQYF. The DNA is TGTGCCAGCAGCGGGGGGACAGGTACTCCCTACGAGCAGTACTTC.